This T cell receptor beta chain was identified in a study of blood T cell repertoires in COVID-19. Sequenced by immunoSEQ multiplex PCR; TCRdb stores in-frame clones only, minus some. The profile shows roughly 380,000 clones, around nine tenths of them singletons. Germline CDR1 MNHEY, CDR2 SMNVEV (reference sequence). Trimming pared 0 bases from V and 10 bases from J, leaving 12 bases between. There are 13 residues in the CDR3. The origin of this receptor is a woman aged 40 to 50 with COVID-19, enrolled during active disease. V and J are TRBV27 and TRBJ1-1, with D possibly matching TRBD1 (5 bases). The sample taken for sequencing was peripheral blood. The CDR3 bases are TGTGCCAGCAGTTTATCGCCAGGGAGGACAGCTTTCTTT. As protein: CASSLSPGRTAFF.